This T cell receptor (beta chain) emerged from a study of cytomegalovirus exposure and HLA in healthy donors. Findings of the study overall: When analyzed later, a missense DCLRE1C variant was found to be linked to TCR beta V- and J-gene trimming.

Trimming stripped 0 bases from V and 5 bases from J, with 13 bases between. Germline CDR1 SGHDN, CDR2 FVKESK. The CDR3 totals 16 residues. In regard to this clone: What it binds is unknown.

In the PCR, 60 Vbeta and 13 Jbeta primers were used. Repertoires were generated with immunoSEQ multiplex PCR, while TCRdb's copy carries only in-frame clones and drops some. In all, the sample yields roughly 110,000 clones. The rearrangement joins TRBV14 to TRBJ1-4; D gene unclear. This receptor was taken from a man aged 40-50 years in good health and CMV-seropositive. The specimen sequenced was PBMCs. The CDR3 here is CASSQDSWPLNEKLFF. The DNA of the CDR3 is TGTGCCAGCAGCCAAGATTCTTGGCCATTGAATGAAAAACTGTTTTTT.